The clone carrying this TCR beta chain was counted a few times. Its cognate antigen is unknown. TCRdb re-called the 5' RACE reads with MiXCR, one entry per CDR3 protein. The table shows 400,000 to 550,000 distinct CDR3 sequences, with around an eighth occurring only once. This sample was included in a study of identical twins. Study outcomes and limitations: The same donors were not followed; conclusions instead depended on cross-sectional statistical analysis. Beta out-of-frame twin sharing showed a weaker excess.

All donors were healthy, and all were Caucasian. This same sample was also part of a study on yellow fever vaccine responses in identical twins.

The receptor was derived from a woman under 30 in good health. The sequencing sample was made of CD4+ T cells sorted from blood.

The CDR3, as DNA: TGTGCCAGCAGCCGCGGGACTAGCGGGAGGAGAGATGAGCAGTTCTTC. It translates to CASSRGTSGRRDEQFF. This chain joins TRBV6-2 or TRBV6-3 and TRBJ2-1, with 15 positions matching TRBD2. The CDR3 is made up of 16 amino acids. Germline V CDR1 and CDR2: MNHEY, SVGEGT. Germline trimming cut 6 bases from V and 8 bases from J; bases unmatched to any gene: 8.